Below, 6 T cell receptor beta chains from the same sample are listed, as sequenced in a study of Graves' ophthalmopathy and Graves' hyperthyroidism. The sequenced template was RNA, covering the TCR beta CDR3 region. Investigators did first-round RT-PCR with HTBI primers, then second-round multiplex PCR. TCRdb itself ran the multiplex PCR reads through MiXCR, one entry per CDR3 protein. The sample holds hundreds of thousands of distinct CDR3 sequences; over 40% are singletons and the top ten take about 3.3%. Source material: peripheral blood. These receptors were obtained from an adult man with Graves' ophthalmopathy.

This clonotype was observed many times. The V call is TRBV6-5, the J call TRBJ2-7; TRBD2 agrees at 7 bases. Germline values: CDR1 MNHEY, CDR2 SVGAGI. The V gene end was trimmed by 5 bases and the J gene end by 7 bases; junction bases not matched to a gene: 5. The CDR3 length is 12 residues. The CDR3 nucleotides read TGTGCCAGCAGTGACTGGGGGGGGGAGCAGTACTTC. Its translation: CASSDWGGEQYF.

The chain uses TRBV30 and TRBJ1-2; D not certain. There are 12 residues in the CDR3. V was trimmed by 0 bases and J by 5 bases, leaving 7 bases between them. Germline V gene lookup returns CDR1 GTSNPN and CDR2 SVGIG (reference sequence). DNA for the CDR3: TGTGCCTGGAGTGTATTACAGTATGGCTACACCTTC. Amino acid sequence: CAWSVLQYGYTF.

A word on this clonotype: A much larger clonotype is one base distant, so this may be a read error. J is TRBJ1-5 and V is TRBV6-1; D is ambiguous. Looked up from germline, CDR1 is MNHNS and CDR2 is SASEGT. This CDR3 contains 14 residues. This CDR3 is CASSGLGDNQPRHF. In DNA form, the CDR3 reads TGTGCCAGCAGTGGCCTAGGAGACAATCAGCCCCGGCATTTT.

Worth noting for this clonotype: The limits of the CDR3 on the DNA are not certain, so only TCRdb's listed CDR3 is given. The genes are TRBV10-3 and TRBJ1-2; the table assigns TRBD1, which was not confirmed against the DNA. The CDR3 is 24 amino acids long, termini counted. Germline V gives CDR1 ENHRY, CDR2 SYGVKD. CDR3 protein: CAISENPTAFYLCASSVGRGGYTF.

In DNA form, the CDR3 reads TGTGCCAGCCGGCGGGCCTTCCAAGAGACCCAGTACTTC. This translates into CASRRAFQETQYF. The J gene is TRBJ2-5, the V gene TRBV9; possible D gene TRBD2, 5 bases. V shed 7 bases and J shed 1 base, with 11 bases lying between them. Looked up from germline, CDR1 is SGDLS and CDR2 is YYNGEE. This CDR3 contains 13 residues.

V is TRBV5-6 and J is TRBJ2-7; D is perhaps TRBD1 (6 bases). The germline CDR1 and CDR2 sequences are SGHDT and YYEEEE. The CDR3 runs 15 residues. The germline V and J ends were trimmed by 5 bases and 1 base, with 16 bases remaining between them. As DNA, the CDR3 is TGTGCCAGCAGTTACCTGGGGGCAAGGTCCTACGAGCAGTACTTC. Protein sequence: CASSYLGARSYEQYF.